This T cell receptor beta chain was recovered during a study of CD8 T cells in ankylosing spondylitis. Worth noting for this clonotype: The antigen is unknown.

Scientists made TCR beta libraries using quantitative 5'-RACE with molecular barcodes. One entry per CDR3 protein, called by TCRdb with MiXCR from the 5' RACE reads. The sample holds over 110,000 distinct CDR3 sequences, 7% to 10% seen once. Findings of the study overall: According to the report, clones linked to the disease were significantly enriched in matched synovial fluid samples taken from ankylosing spondylitis patients. Within ankylosing spondylitis blood, a TCR beta motif made up of eight highly homologous variants appeared to be characteristic. Earlier literature documents some of the motif variants in reactive arthritis synovial fluid and blood.

Sequenced: synovial fluid, either unsorted or a sorted T cell fraction (not recorded which). This sequence was found in a male donor with ankylosing spondylitis.

CDR3: CASSQQGGDETQYF. CDR3 nucleotides: TGTGCCAGCAGCCAACAGGGGGGGGACGAGACCCAGTACTTC. The V and J genes are TRBV7-9 and TRBJ2-5, with D tentatively TRBD1 (8 bases). The CDR3 totals 14 residues. CDR1 is SEHNR, CDR2 FQNEAQ, per germline (reference sequence). Trimming stripped 5 bases from V and 5 bases from J, with 15 bases between. The full variable domain, in which reference TRBV7-9 and TRBJ2-5 provide the parts outside the CDR3, is DTGVSQNPRHKITKRGQNVTFRCDPISEHNRLYWYRQTLGQGPEFLTYFQNEAQLEKSRLLSDRFSAERPKGSFSTLEIQRTEQGDSAMYLCASSQQGGDETQYFGPGTRLLVL.